The present entry profiles one T cell receptor (beta chain) with its context. This table comes from immunoSEQ multiplex PCR, and its TCRdb copy is limited to in-frame clones, with some not included. The table lists more than 350,000 clones, approximately 87% of them singletons, with about 10% in the top ten. The data stem from a study of blood T cell repertoires in COVID-19. At the level of the study: Both acute and convalescent COVID-19 samples were obtained from the United States, Italy and Spain.

The V segment lost 6 bases and the J segment 9 bases; nucleotides outside the gene matches: 9. CDR1 is MDHEN, CDR2 SYDVKM, per germline. The CDR3 totals 14 residues. The sample was peripheral blood. V is TRBV28 and J is TRBJ2-1; TRBD2 agrees at 9 bases. This TCR came from a woman between 25 and 40 years old with COVID-19, enrolled during active disease. In DNA form, the CDR3 reads TGTGCCAGCAGACCGGGACTAGCAGGGAGTGAGCAGTTCTTC. Residues: CASRPGLAGSEQFF. Drawing the rest from reference TRBV28 and TRBJ2-1, the complete variable domain is DVKVTQSSRYLVKRTGEKVFLECVQDMDHENMFWYRQDPGLGLRLIYFSYDVKMKEKGDIPEGYSVSREKKERFSLILESASTNQTSMYLCASRPGLAGSEQFFGPGTRLTVL.